This TCR beta chain was captured by sequencing in a study of blood T cells in healthy people across ages. Findings and limits, study-wide: Considered underestimates were the diversity estimates obtained from one million T cells.

Primers used in a second PCR of about 6 to 11 cycles were a sample-barcoded 5' primer and a J-beta primer mix. Using its own MiXCR run on the 5' RACE reads, TCRdb lists one record per CDR3 protein. The sample includes 650,000 to 700,000 distinct CDR3 sequences, approximately 29% of them seen just once. CDR1 is MNHEY, CDR2 SVGEGT, per germline. The V gene lost 0 bases and the J gene lost 3 bases, with 11 bases spanning the gap. This CDR3 comprises 15 residues. At least ten counts were recorded for this clonotype. Its antigen is still unknown. The sample comprised blood. The TCR originated in a woman aged 80 or older in good health. The rearrangement links TRBV6-2 or TRBV6-3 to TRBJ2-5; D perhaps matches TRBD1 (5 bases). The CDR3 nucleotides read TGTGCCAGCAGTTACTCGAGGCCAGGGAAAGAGACCCAGTACTTC. Amino acid sequence: CASSYSRPGKETQYF.